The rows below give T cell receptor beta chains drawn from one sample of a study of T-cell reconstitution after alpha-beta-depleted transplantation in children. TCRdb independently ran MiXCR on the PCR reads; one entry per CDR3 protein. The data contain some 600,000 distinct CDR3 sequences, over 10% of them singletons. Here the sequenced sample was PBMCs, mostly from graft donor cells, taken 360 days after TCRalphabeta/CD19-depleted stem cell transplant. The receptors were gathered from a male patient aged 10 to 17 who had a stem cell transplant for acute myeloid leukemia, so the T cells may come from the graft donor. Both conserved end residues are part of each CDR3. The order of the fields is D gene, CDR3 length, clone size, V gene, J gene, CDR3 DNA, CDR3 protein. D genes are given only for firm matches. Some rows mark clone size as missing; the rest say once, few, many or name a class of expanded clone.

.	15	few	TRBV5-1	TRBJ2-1	TGCGCCAGCAGCTTGGACCCCCCACCCTACAATGAGCAGTTCTTC	CASSLDPPPYNEQFF
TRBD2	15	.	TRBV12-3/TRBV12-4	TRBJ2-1	TGTGCCAGCAGTTCCAGCGGGAGTAAGGACAATGAGCAGTTCTTC	CASSSSGSKDNEQFF
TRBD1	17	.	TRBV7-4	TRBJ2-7	TGTGCCAGCAGCTTAGGCCCCTCCCGGACAGGGGGATACGAGCAGTACTTC	CASSLGPSRTGGYEQYF
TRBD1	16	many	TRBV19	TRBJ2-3	TGTGCCAGTAGTCTCGGGACAGGGTCCAGCACAGATACGCAGTATTTT	CASSLGTGSSTDTQYF
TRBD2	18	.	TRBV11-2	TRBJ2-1	TGTGCCAGCAGCCCCCGGGGTAGCGGGACCAGCTCCTACAATGAGCAGTTCTTC	CASSPRGSGTSSYNEQFF
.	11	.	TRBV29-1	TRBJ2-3	TGCAGCGTTGACTTCGCAGATACGCAGTATTTT	CSVDFADTQYF
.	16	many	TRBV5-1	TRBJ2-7	TGCGCCAGCAGTTTAGGACGGGGCCTGAGGGCCTACGAGCAGTACTTC	CASSLGRGLRAYEQYF
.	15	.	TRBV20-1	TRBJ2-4	TGCAGTGCTAGGGTATTCGGGGAGGCCAAAAACATTCAGTACTTC	CSARVFGEAKNIQYF
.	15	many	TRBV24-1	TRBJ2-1	TGTGCCACCAGTGAACGGGACCGCTCCTACAATGAGCAGTTCTTC	CATSERDRSYNEQFF
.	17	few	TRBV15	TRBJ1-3	TGTGCCACCAGCAGAGAGCGCGACTCTCCCTCTGGAAACACCATATATTTT	CATSRERDSPSGNTIYF